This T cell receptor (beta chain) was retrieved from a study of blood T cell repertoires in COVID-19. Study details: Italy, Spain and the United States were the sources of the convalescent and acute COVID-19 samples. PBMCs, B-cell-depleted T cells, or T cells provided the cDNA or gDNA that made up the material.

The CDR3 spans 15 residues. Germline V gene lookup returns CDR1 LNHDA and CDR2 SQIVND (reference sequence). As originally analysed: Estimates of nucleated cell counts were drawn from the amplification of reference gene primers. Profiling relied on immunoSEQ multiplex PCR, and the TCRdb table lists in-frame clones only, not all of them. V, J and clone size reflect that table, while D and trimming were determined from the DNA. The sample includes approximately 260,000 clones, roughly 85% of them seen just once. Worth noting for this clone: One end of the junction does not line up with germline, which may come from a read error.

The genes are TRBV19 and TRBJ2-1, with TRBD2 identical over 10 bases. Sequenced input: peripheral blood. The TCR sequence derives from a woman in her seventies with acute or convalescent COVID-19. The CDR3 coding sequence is TGTGCCAGTAGAATAGCGGGGGGACGTGGGAATGAGCAGTTCTTC. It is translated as CASRIAGGRGNEQFF.